Below, 13 T cell receptor beta chains from the same sample are listed, as sequenced in a study of human T cells and chemical hapten exposure. TCRdb re-analysed the RACE reads in MiXCR, keeping a single row per CDR3 protein. The data show roughly 98,000 distinct CDR3 sequences, around 12% seen once. The time point denotes: patch test 1, 2 weeks after DPC sensitization. The treatment: therapeutic diphenylcyclopropenone sensitization with weekly scalp DPC. Source: whole blood, taken in connection with sensitization to the hapten diphenylcyclopropenone (DPC). The receptors derive from a woman aged 40-49 years with alopecia areata. Some clones in this sample may be carry-over from other donors' samples.

This clonotype was detected many times. This chain connects TRBV29-1 to TRBJ1-2, with 9 bases that match TRBD1. Germline CDR1 SQVTM, CDR2 ANQGSEA. Losses at the gene ends were 4 bases for V and 8 bases for J; bases not matched to a gene: 14. The CDR3 contains 15 residues. The CDR3 spells CSVVSGQGLTGGYTF. The DNA of the CDR3 is TGCAGCGTTGTTTCGGGACAGGGCTTAACCGGGGGCTACACCTTC.

At least ten counts were recorded for this clonotype. DNA of the CDR3: TGTGCCAGCAGTTTAGGGGCTAGCGACTCCTACGAGCAGTACTTC. It translates to CASSLGASDSYEQYF. The V gene is TRBV27, the J gene TRBJ2-7, with D maybe TRBD2 (6 bases). V was shortened by 2 bases and J by 0 bases, with 11 bases between the two germline ends. From germline, CDR1 is MNHEY and CDR2 SMNVEV (reference sequence). The CDR3 has 15 amino acids.

This clonotype showed up many times. The V and J genes are TRBV7-6 and TRBJ2-4; D call uncertain. CDR3 length: 14 amino acids. V was pared by 2 bases and J by 6 bases, with 11 bases between. From germline, CDR1 is SGHVS and CDR2 FNYEAQ. The CDR3 nucleotides read TGTGCCAGCAGCTTAACGCGCCTTGGAAACATTCAGTACTTC. Protein product: CASSLTRLGNIQYF.

This chain uses TRBV19 with TRBJ1-5; D unresolved. Trimming shortened V by 4 bases and J by 1 base, and 11 bases separated the two germline ends. Germline lookup yields CDR1 LNHDA and CDR2 SQIVND (reference sequence). The CDR3 extends over 15 amino acids. The CDR3 loop is CASSNFRESNQPQHF. The CDR3 nucleotides read TGTGCCAGTAGTAATTTCCGTGAGAGCAATCAGCCCCAGCATTTT. The full variable domain, with the rest looked up from reference TRBV19 and TRBJ1-5, is DGGITQSPKYLFRKEGQNVTLSCEQNLNHDAMYWYRQDPGQGLRLIYYSQIVNDFQKGDIAEGYSVSREKKESFPLTVTSAQKNPTAFYLCASSNFRESNQPQHFGDGTRLSIL.

This clonotype was counted only a few times. The chain employs TRBV7-9 and TRBJ2-7, with D perhaps matching TRBD2 (6 bases). Germline assignment: CDR1 SEHNR and CDR2 FQNEAQ (reference sequence). Between the trimmed V and J ends, which lost 5 bases and 5 bases, there was a span of 22 bases. CDR3 length: 16 amino acids. The CDR3 loop is CASSPVRRGLGDEQYF. The CDR3, as DNA: TGTGCCAGCAGCCCAGTCAGGCGGGGTTTAGGCGACGAGCAGTACTTC.

J is TRBJ2-1 and V is TRBV12-3 or TRBV12-4, with 12 bases matching TRBD2. The ends lost 5 bases at V and 4 bases at J; junction bases unmatched: 3. This CDR3 is built from 15 residues. DNA of the CDR3: TGTGCCAGCAGTATGGGACTAGCGGGTTACAATGAGCAGTTCTTC. Translated, it gives CASSMGLAGYNEQFF.

At least ten counts were recorded for this clonotype. The rearrangement uses TRBV12-3 or TRBV12-4 and TRBJ1-2; D unresolved. V lost 0 bases and J lost 4, with 6 bases in between. The CDR3 totals 13 residues. CDR3 coding DNA: TGTGCCAGCAGTTTAGCAACTGGCTATGGCTACACCTTC. Translated, it gives CASSLATGYGYTF.

Ten or more counts support this clonotype. J is TRBJ2-5 and V is TRBV7-2; TRBD2 might be the D (6 bases). Trimming shortened V by 1 base and J by 5 bases, and 14 bases separated the two germline ends. Germline lookup yields CDR1 SGHTA and CDR2 FQGNSA. CDR3 size: 15 residues. CDR3 DNA sequence: TGTGCCAGCAGCTTAGGGGGGGTCAAGACCGAGACCCAGTACTTC. It codes for CASSLGGVKTETQYF.

The chain combines TRBV3-1 with TRBJ2-7; a possible D gene is TRBD1 (5 bases). CDR3 length equals 14 residues. Germline CDR1 and CDR2: LGHDT and YNNKEL (reference sequence). With 0 bases removed from V and 2 bases from J, the gap between germline ends came to 8 bases. CDR3: CASSQDGAPYEQYF. The CDR3 nucleotides read TGTGCCAGCAGCCAAGATGGGGCCCCCTACGAGCAGTACTTC.

This clonotype was detected only a few times. The V and J genes are TRBV27 and TRBJ2-1; D uncertain. V dropped 3 bases and J dropped 5 bases, with 8 bases sitting between them. This CDR3 spans 13 amino acids. The germline gives CDR1 MNHEY, CDR2 SMNVEV (reference sequence). CDR3 residues: CASSFFENNEQFF. The CDR3 bases are TGTGCCAGCAGTTTTTTTGAGAACAATGAGCAGTTCTTC.

This clonotype was counted a few times. The rearrangement links TRBV7-2 to TRBJ2-1; 9 bases are shared with TRBD2. The CDR3 totals 14 residues. V shed 3 bases and J 6 bases; nucleotides not matched to a gene: 3. CDR1 is SGHTA and CDR2 is FQGNSA in the germline V gene. The CDR3, as DNA: TGTGCCAGCAGCTTCGTAGCGGGAGCCAATGAGCAGTTCTTC. It codes for CASSFVAGANEQFF. The variable domain in full, completed from reference TRBV7-2 and TRBJ2-1, reads GAGVSQSPSNKVTEKGKDVELRCDPISGHTALYWYRQSLGQGLEFLIYFQGNSAPDKSGLPSDRFSAERTGGSVSTLTIQRTQQEDSAVYLCASSFVAGANEQFFGPGTRLTVL.

This clonotype was seen only a few times. The chain joins TRBV10-3 to TRBJ1-5; D is perhaps TRBD1 (6 bases). Germline V lookup: CDR1 ENHRY, CDR2 SYGVKD. Trimming pared 3 bases from V and 6 bases from J, leaving 6 bases between. This CDR3 is built from 12 residues. This chain's CDR3 is CAISEGGQPQHF. In DNA form, the CDR3 reads TGTGCCATCAGTGAAGGGGGTCAGCCCCAGCATTTT.

In this sample, this clonotype turned up a few times. The rearrangement links TRBV29-1 to TRBJ2-3; 7 nucleotides align to TRBD2. Germline V gene data show CDR1 as SQVTM and CDR2 as ANQGSEA. The V gene end was trimmed by 7 bases and the J gene end by 1 base; junction bases not matched to a gene: 11. The CDR3 extends over 15 amino acids. In DNA, the CDR3 is TGCAGCGCTGAGGGAGGGGCCTGGGGCACAGATACGCAGTATTTT. This sequence encodes CSAEGGAWGTDTQYF.